This TCR beta chain was recovered during a study of vaccination effects on CD4 cells after COVID-19. The CDR3 extends over 13 amino acids. CDR1 and CDR2 (germline): SGHKS, YYEKEE (reference sequence). The V end was cut by 5 bases, the J end by 0 bases, with 8 bases between. Prior to sequencing, the ViraFEST assay stimulated PBMC with viral peptide pools, which expanded the antigen-specific CD4+ T cells. Culture proceeded for 9 to 11 days, and CD4+ T cells were then isolated. Each participant received a vaccine that was either BNT162b2 or mRNA-1273, given as two doses. Researchers reported culturing 2 million to 2.5 million PBMC in each well, adding 8 to 10 IU/ml IL-2 and roughly 10 ug/ml peptides. Here immunoSEQ multiplex PCR was the method, and the copy in TCRdb shows in-frame clones only, minus some. The table shows approximately 70,000 clones, with about 81% occurring only once. Remarks on this clone: The antigen is undetermined.

Specimen: CD4+ T cells from PBMCs cultured with HCoV-229E spike peptides, collected after COVID-19 vaccination. The clonotype originates from a human donor who received a COVID-19 vaccine. The chain employs TRBV5-5 and TRBJ1-2; D is perhaps TRBD1 (6 bases). The CDR3 DNA reads TGTGCCAGCAGTCGACAGGCTAACTATGGCTACACCTTC. Encoded protein: CASSRQANYGYTF. Supplemented by reference TRBV5-5 and TRBJ1-2, the full variable domain reads DAGVTQSPTHLIKTRGQQVTLRCSPISGHKSVSWYQQVLGQGPQFIFQYYEKEERGRGNFPDRFSARQFPNYSSELNVNALLLGDSALYLCASSRQANYGYTFGSGTRLTVV.